This TCR beta chain is drawn from a study of blood T cell repertoires in COVID-19. For the study at large: Samples of COVID-19 (acute and convalescent) were obtained from the United States, Italy and Spain. T cells, B-cell-depleted T cells, or PBMCs supplied cDNA or gDNA.

Germline CDR1 is MNHEY and CDR2 is SVGEGT. The J segment lost 3 bases and the V segment lost 4 bases, leaving 10 bases of the junction unmatched. The CDR3 covers 17 residues. Per the study methods: Amplifying reference gene primers gave estimates of nucleated cell counts. This table comes from immunoSEQ multiplex PCR, and its TCRdb copy is limited to in-frame clones, with some not included. V, J and clone size were drawn from that table, and D and trimming were deduced from the DNA. The repertoire includes some 120,000 clones, around 87% of them detected once, and 3.6% sits in the top ten. This chain connects TRBV6-2 or TRBV6-3 to TRBJ2-7; TRBD2 matches at 12 bases. The sample was peripheral blood. This clonotype originated in a woman aged 60 to 75 with acute or convalescent COVID-19. The CDR3: CASSSPSTSGRVYEQYF. Written as DNA, the CDR3 is TGTGCCAGCAGTTCCCCCTCGACTAGCGGGAGAGTCTACGAGCAGTACTTC.